The present entry profiles one T cell receptor (beta chain) with its context. Germline V gene lookup returns CDR1 SNHLY and CDR2 FYNNEI. CDR3 size: 15 residues. With 3 bases removed from V and 5 bases from J, the gap between germline ends came to 13 bases. Data came from immunoSEQ multiplex PCR; TCRdb stores just in-frame clones and leaves some out. In the table there are tens of thousands of clones, approximately 80% of which are singletons. This sample is drawn from a study of blood T cell repertoires in COVID-19. The specimen sequenced was peripheral blood. The chain is built from TRBV2 and TRBJ2-2; TRBD2 is a possible D gene (6 bases). The origin of this receptor is a man aged 55 to 70 with acute or convalescent COVID-19. CDR3 nucleotide sequence: TGTGCCAGCAGTGACGGAACTAGCAGAACCGGGGAGCTGTTTTTT. Protein product: CASSDGTSRTGELFF.